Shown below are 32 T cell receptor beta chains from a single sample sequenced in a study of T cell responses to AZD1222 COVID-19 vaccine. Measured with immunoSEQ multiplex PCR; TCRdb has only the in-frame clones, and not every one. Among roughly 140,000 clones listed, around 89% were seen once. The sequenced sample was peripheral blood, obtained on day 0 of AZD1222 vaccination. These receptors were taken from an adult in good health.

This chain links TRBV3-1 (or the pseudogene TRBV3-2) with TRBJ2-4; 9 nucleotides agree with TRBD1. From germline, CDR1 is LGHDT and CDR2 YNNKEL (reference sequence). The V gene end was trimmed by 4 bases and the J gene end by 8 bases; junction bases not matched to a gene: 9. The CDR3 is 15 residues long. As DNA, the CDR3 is TGTGCCAGCAGCCCACGGGACAGGGTGGGGGACATTCAGTACTTC. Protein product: CASSPRDRVGDIQYF.

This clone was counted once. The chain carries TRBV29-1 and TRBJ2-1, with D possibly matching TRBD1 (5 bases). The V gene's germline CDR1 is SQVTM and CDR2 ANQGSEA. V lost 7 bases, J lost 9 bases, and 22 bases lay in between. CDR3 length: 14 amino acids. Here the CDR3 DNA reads TGCAGCGCCTCACGGCCAGGGTCAAGGGGTGAGCAGTTCTTC. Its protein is CSASRPGSRGEQFF.

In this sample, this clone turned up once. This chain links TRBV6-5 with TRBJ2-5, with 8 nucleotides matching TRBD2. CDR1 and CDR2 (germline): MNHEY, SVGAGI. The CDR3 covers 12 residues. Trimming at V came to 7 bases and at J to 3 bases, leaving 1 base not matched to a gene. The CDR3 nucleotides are TGTGCCAGCAAACTAGCGGAAGAGACCCAGTACTTC. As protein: CASKLAEETQYF.

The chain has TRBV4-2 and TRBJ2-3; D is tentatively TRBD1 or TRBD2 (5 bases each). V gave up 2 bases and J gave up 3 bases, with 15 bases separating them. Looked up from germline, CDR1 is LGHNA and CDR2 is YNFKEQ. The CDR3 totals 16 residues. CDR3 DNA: TGTGCCAGCAGCCAAAGGCACCGGGACGGAACAGATACGCAGTATTTT. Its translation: CASSQRHRDGTDTQYF.

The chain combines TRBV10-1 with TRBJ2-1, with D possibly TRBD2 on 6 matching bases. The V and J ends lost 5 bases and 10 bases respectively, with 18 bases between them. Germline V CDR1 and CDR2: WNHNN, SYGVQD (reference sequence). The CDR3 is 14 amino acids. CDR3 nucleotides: TGCGCCAGCAGTCGGGACTTCGCCGGAGGCGAGCAGTTCTTC. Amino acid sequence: CASSRDFAGGEQFF.

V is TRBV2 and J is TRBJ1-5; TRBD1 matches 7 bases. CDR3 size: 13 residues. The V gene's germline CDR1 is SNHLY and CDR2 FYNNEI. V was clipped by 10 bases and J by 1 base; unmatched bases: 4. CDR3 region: CATTQGSNQPQHF. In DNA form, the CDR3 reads TGTGCCACCACACAGGGGAGCAATCAGCCCCAGCATTTT.

This CDR3 is CASSQYTGQGRENEAFF. In nucleotides, the CDR3 is TGCGCCAGCAGCCAATACACCGGACAGGGGAGGGAGAATGAAGCTTTCTTT. The chain couples TRBV4-1 to TRBJ1-1, with 9 bases matching TRBD1. Germline CDR1 and CDR2: MGHRA and YSYEKL. This CDR3 contains 17 residues. V shed 2 bases and J 7 bases; nucleotides not matched to a gene: 14.

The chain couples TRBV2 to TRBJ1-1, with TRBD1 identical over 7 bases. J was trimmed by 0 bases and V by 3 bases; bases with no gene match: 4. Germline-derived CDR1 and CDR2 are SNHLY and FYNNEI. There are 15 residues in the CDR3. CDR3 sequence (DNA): TGTGCCAGCAGTGACCCAGGGGGTATGAACACTGAAGCTTTCTTT. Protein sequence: CASSDPGGMNTEAFF.

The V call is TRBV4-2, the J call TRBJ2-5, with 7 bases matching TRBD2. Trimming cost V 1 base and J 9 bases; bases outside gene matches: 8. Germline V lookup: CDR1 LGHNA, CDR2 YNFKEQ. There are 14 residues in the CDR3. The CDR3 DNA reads TGTGCCAGCAGCCAAGGGGCTAGTCGGGAGGCCCAGTACTTC. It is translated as CASSQGASREAQYF.

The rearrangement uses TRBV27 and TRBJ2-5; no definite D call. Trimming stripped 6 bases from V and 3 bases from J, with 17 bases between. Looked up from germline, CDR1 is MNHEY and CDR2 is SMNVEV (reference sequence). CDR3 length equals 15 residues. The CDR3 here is CASRKSWVAEETQYF. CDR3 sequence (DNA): TGTGCCAGCAGAAAATCATGGGTAGCCGAAGAGACCCAGTACTTC.

The CDR3 DNA is TGTGCCAGCAGCGAGAACACCGGGGAGCTGTTTTTT. Translating it yields CASSENTGELFF. V and J are TRBV9 and TRBJ2-2; D remains ambiguous. Germline V gene lookup returns CDR1 SGDLS and CDR2 YYNGEE. With 3 bases removed from V and 1 base from J, the gap between germline ends came to 1 base. CDR3 length equals 12 residues.

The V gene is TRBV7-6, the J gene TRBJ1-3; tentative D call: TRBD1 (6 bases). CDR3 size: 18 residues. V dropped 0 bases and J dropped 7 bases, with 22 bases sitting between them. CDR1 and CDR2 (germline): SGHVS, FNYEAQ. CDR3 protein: CASSLAKMLAGDGNTIYF. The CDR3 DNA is TGTGCCAGCAGCTTAGCGAAGATGCTGGCAGGGGACGGTAACACCATATATTTT.

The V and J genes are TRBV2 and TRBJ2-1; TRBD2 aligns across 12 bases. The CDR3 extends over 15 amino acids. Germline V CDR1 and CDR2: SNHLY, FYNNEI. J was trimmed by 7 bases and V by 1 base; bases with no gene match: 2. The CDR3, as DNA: TGTGCCAGCAGTGAAGAGACTAGCGGGAGAAATGAGCAGTTCTTC. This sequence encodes CASSEETSGRNEQFF. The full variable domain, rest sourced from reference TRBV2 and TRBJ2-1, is EPEVTQTPSHQVTQMGQEVILRCVPISNHLYFYWYRQILGQKVEFLVSFYNNEISEKSEIFDDQFSVERPDGSNFTLKIRSTKLEDSAMYFCASSEETSGRNEQFFGPGTRLTVL.

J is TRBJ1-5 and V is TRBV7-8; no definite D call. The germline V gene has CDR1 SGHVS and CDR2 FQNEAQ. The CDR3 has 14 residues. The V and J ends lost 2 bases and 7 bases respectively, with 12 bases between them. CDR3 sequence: CASSLRAGTQPQHF. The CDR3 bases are TGTGCCAGCAGCTTACGAGCAGGTACCCAGCCCCAGCATTTT.

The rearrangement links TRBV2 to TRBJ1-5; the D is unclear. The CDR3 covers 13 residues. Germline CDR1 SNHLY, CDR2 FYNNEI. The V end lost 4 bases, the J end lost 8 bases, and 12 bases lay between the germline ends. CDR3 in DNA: TGTGCCAGCAGTGCTGGGCGACGTGAGCCCCAGCATTTT. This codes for CASSAGRREPQHF.

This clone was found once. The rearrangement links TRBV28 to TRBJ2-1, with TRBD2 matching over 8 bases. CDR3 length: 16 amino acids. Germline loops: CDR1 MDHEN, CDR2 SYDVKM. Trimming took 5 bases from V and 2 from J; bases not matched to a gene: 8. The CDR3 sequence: CASSTEAGVPYNEQFF. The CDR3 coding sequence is TGTGCCAGCAGTACAGAAGCGGGAGTCCCCTACAATGAGCAGTTCTTC.

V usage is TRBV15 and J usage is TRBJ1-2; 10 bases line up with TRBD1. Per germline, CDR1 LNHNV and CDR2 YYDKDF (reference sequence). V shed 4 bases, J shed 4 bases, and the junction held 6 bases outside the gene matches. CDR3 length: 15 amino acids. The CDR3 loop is CATSTGQGVVYGYTF. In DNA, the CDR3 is TGTGCCACCAGCACCGGACAGGGGGTTGTCTATGGCTACACCTTC.

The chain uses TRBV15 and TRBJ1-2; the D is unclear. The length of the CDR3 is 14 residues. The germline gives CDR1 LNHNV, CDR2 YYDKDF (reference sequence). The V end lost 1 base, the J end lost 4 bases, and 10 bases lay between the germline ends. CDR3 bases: TGTGCCACCAGCAGAGCGGAAAACCTCTATGGCTACACCTTC. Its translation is CATSRAENLYGYTF.

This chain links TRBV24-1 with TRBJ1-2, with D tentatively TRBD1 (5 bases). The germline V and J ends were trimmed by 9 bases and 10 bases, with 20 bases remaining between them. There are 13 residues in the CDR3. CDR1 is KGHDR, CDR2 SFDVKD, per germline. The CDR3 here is CATRGTDTHDYTF. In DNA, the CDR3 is TGTGCCACCCGGGGGACGGACACTCATGACTACACCTTC.

The CDR3 region has the DNA TGTGCCAGCAGTTTGCTAGATCAGCCCCAGCATTTT. This translates into CASSLLDQPQHF. The chain uses TRBV12-3 or TRBV12-4 and TRBJ1-5; D call uncertain. The CDR3 is made up of 12 amino acids. V was cut by 3 bases and J by 5 bases, with 5 bases left in between.

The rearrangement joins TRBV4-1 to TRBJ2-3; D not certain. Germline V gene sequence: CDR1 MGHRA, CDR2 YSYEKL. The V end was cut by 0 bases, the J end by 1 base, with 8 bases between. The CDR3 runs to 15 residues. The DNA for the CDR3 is TGCGCCAGCAGCCAAGATCTCTGGCGCACAGATACGCAGTATTTT. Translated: CASSQDLWRTDTQYF.

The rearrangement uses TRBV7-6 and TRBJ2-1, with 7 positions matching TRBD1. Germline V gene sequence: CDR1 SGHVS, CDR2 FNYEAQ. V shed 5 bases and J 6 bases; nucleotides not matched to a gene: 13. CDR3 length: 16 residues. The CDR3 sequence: CASSPTGALIINEQFF. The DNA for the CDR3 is TGTGCCAGCAGCCCTACAGGGGCCCTGATAATCAATGAGCAGTTCTTC.

The CDR3 DNA reads TGTGCCAGCAGAATCACTAGCGGGGGATACGGTGAGCAGTTCTTC. It encodes CASRITSGGYGEQFF. The chain couples TRBV6-5 to TRBJ2-1; 11 bases are shared with TRBD2. The CDR3 extends over 15 amino acids. The ends lost 6 bases at V and 9 bases at J; junction bases unmatched: 10. Germline V gene data show CDR1 as MNHEY and CDR2 as SVGAGI.

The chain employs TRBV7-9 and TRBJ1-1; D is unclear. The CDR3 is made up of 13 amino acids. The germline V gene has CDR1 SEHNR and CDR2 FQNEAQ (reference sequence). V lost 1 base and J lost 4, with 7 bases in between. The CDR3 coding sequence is TGTGCCAGCAGCTTAGGAGGATTCACTGAAGCTTTCTTT. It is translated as CASSLGGFTEAFF.

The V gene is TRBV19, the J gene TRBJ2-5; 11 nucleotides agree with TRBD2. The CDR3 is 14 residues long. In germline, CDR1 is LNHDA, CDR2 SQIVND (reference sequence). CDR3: CAAAGLADQETQYF. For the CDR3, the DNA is TGTGCAGCAGCGGGACTAGCGGACCAAGAGACCCAGTACTTC.

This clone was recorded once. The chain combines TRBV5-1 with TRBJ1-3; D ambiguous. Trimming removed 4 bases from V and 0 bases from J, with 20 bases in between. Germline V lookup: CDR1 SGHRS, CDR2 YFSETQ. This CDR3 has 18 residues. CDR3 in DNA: TGCGCCAGCAGCCTACAACCCGGAACCGTTTTCTCTGGAAACACCATATATTTT. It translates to CASSLQPGTVFSGNTIYF. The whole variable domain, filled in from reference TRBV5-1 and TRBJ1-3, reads KAGVTQTPRYLIKTRGQQVTLSCSPISGHRSVSWYQQTPGQGLQFLFEYFSETQRNKGNFPGRFSGRQFSNSRSEMNVSTLELGDSALYLCASSLQPGTVFSGNTIYFGEGSWLTVV.

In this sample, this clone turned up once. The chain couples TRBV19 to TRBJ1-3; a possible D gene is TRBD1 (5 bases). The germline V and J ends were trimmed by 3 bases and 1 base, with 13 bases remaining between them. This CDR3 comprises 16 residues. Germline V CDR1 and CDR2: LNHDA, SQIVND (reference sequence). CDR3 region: CASSIRSDRSGNTIYF. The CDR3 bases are TGTGCCAGTAGTATTAGGTCAGACAGATCTGGAAACACCATATATTTT.

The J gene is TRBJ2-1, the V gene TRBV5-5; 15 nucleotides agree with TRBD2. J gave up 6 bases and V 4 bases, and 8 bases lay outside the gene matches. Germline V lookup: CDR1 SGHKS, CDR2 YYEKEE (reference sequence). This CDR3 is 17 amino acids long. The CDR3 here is CASSPAGLAGGSNEQFF. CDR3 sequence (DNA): TGTGCCAGCAGCCCGGCTGGACTAGCGGGAGGGTCCAATGAGCAGTTCTTC.

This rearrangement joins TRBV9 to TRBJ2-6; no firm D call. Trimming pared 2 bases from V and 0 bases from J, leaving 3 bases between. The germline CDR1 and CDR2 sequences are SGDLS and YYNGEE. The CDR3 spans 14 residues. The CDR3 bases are TGTGCCAGCAGCGTTGACTCTGGGGCCAACGTCCTGACTTTC. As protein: CASSVDSGANVLTF.

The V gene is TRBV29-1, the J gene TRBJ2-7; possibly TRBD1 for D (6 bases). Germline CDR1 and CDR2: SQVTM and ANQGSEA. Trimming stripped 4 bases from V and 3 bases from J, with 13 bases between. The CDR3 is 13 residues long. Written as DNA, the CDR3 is TGCAGCGTTGGACAGGAACCAAACTACGAGCAGTACTTC. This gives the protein CSVGQEPNYEQYF.

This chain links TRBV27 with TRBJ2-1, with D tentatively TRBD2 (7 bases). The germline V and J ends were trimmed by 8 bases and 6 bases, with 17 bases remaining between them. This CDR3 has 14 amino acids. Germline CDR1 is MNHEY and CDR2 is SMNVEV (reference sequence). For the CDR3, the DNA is TGTGCCAGCGATGGGAGGGGGGGAGCCAATGAGCAGTTCTTC. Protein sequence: CASDGRGGANEQFF.

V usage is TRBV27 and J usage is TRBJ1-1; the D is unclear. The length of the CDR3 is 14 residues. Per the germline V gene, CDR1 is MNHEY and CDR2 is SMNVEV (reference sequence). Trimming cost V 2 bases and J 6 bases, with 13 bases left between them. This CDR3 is CASSLAPPLAEAFF. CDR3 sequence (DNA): TGTGCCAGCAGTTTAGCTCCCCCTCTCGCTGAAGCTTTCTTT.